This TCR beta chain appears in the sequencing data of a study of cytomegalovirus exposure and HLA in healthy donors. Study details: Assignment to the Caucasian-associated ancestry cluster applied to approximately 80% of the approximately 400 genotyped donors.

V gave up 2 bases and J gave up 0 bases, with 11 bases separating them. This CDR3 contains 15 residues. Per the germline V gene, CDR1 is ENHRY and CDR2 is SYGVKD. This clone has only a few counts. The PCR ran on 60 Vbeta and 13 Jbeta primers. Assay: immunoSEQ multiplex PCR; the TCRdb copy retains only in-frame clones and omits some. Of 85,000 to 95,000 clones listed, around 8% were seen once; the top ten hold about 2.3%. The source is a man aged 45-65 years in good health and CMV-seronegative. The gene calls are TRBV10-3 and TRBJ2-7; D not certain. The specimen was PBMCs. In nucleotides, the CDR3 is TGTGCCATCAGTGAGGTGGCGGTAAGCTCCTACGAGCAGTACTTC. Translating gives CAISEVAVSSYEQYF.